The 4 T cell receptor beta chains reported below all come from one sample, sequenced in a study of T-cell memory formation after mild COVID-19. TCRdb fed the 5' RACE reads into MiXCR, producing one record per CDR3 protein. The sample shows fewer than 700,000 distinct CDR3 sequences, less than 25% of them seen only once. The sample comprised PBMCs or a T cell subset sorted from them (not recorded which). All receptors come from an adult woman who had mild COVID-19 (a few samples of this study predate the infection). Cell type and time point are not known.

In this sample, this clonotype turned up a few times. Here the CDR3 reads CASSLTPGLFEQYF. The CDR3 nucleotides read TGTGCCAGCAGCCTTACCCCCGGACTGTTCGAGCAGTACTTC. The rearrangement links TRBV7-3 to TRBJ2-7, with D possibly matching TRBD2 (5 bases). CDR3 length equals 14 residues. The V end was cut by 5 bases, the J end by 6 bases, with 17 bases between. Germline V gives CDR1 SGHTA, CDR2 FQGTGA.

This clonotype was recorded a few times. The gene calls are TRBV7-8 and TRBJ1-5, with D unresolved. With 5 bases removed from V and 0 bases from J, the gap between germline ends came to 20 bases. The length of the CDR3 is 18 residues. CDR1 is SGHVS and CDR2 is FQNEAQ in the germline V gene. The CDR3 DNA follows: TGTGCCAGCAGCCCCAGTGGCCCGTATCTGAATAGCAATCAGCCCCAGCATTTT. It encodes CASSPSGPYLNSNQPQHF.

This clonotype was seen a few times. This rearrangement joins TRBV4-3 to TRBJ2-3, with 9 bases lining up with TRBD2. With 3 bases clipped from V and 5 bases from J, the junction kept 9 bases outside the gene matches. Germline loops: CDR1 LGHNA, CDR2 YSLEER. CDR3 length: 16 residues. The CDR3, as DNA: TGCGCCAGCAGCCAGATGTATAGCGGGAGTATAGATACGCAGTATTTT. Translation: CASSQMYSGSIDTQYF.

This clonotype was counted at least ten times. The genes are TRBV7-9 and TRBJ1-1, with TRBD1 identical over 9 bases. Germline CDR1 reads SEHNR; CDR2 reads FQNEAQ (reference sequence). The CDR3 extends over 16 amino acids. V dropped 3 bases and J dropped 1; count of bases not matched to a gene: 6. CDR3 coding DNA: TGTGCCAGCAGCTTCGAACAGGGGGCAGGGAACACTGAAGCTTTCTTT. It is translated as CASSFEQGAGNTEAFF.